These 18 T cell receptor beta chains were all obtained from the same sample, sequenced in a study of control samples from healthy donors and cancer patients (dated by TCRdb to about 2020). Libraries were prepared through the immunoSEQ multiplex PCR assay. TCRdb carries this immuneACCESS record with in-frame sequences only. Its versions omit some clonotypes, under half of them owing to an unresolved V gene in the studies checked, with the rest unexplained. The sample data list 55,000 to 90,000 clones, and about 80% of these were observed just once. Together, the top ten hold under 30% of the sample. The sequencing sample was made of blood. Receptors originate from a man aged 50 to 59 in good health.

This clone appeared a single time. The rearrangement joins TRBV2 to TRBJ2-7, with unresolved D. CDR3 length equals 12 residues. Between the trimmed V and J ends, which lost 2 bases and 5 bases, there was a span of 7 bases. Germline lookup yields CDR1 SNHLY and CDR2 FYNNEI. The CDR3 bases are TGTGCCAGCAGTGAATTGGACGACGAGCAGTACTTC. It encodes CASSELDDEQYF.

The V and J genes are TRBV2 and TRBJ2-2; no firm D call. This CDR3 is 14 amino acids long. V lost 3 bases, J lost 4 bases, and 9 bases lay in between. Germline lookup yields CDR1 SNHLY and CDR2 FYNNEI. CDR3: CASSDFRSTGELFF. The CDR3 DNA follows: TGTGCCAGCAGTGACTTCAGGTCCACCGGGGAGCTGTTTTTT.

V is TRBV24-1 and J is TRBJ2-7; D is undetermined. V was clipped by 4 bases and J by 2 bases, with 8 bases between them. Germline-derived CDR1 and CDR2 are KGHDR and SFDVKD. The CDR3 extends over 13 amino acids. Here the CDR3 DNA reads TGTGCCACCAGTGAAAGTACGGCCTACGAGCAGTACTTC. Amino acid sequence: CATSESTAYEQYF.

This chain connects TRBV5-6 to TRBJ1-4, with 8 bases identical to TRBD1. With V trimmed by 4 bases and J by 4 bases, 6 bases remained unmatched. This CDR3 has 15 amino acids. Germline CDR1 is SGHDT and CDR2 is YYEEEE. The CDR3, as DNA: TGTGCCAGCAGCGGCGGACAGGGACTTAATGAAAAACTGTTTTTT. Protein sequence: CASSGGQGLNEKLFF. Drawing the rest from reference TRBV5-6 and TRBJ1-4, the complete variable domain is DAGVTQSPTHLIKTRGQQVTLRCSPKSGHDTVSWYQQALGQGPQFIFQYYEEEERQRGNFPDRFSGHQFPNYSSELNVNALLLGDSALYLCASSGGQGLNEKLFFGSGTQLSVL.

The rearrangement links TRBV11-2 to TRBJ2-7; 13 bases align to TRBD2. The CDR3 loop spans 14 amino acids. Trimming at V came to 2 bases and at J to 10 bases, leaving 5 bases not matched to a gene. CDR1 SGHAT and CDR2 FQNNGV come from the germline V gene. The CDR3 spells CASSLILAGGEQYF. CDR3 bases: TGTGCCAGCAGCTTAATACTAGCGGGAGGGGAACAGTACTTC.

A few counts support this clone. The chain carries TRBV4-2 and TRBJ1-5; D is unclear. CDR1 is LGHNA, CDR2 YNFKEQ, per germline. V was shortened by 2 bases and J by 2 bases, with 4 bases between the two germline ends. This CDR3 is 13 amino acids long. CDR3 bases: TGTGCCAGCAGCCAAAACGGCAATCAGCCCCAGCATTTT. Amino acids: CASSQNGNQPQHF.

The chain has TRBV9 and TRBJ2-3; D possibly corresponds to TRBD2 (5 bases). The ends were cut back, 0 bases at V and 1 base at J, with 12 bases in the middle. The germline CDR1 and CDR2 sequences are SGDLS and YYNGEE. CDR3 length: 16 amino acids. CDR3 loop: CASSVGPSPRTDTQYF. The CDR3 region has the DNA TGTGCCAGCAGCGTAGGTCCTAGCCCCCGCACAGATACGCAGTATTTT.

This clone was counted between two and nine times. This chain uses TRBV4-2 with TRBJ1-6; 7 bases are a match to TRBD1. The V gene end was trimmed by 0 bases and the J gene end by 10 bases; junction bases not matched to a gene: 9. Germline assignment: CDR1 LGHNA and CDR2 YNFKEQ. The CDR3 sequence is 16 residues long. CDR3 nucleotide sequence: TGTGCCAGCAGCCAAGAGTCTGGCAGGGGGGGGTCACCCCTCCACTTT. Translating gives CASSQESGRGGSPLHF.

The V gene is TRBV10-1, the J gene TRBJ2-5, with 7 bases fitting TRBD1. The ends lost 3 bases at V and 3 bases at J; junction bases unmatched: 4. The CDR3 totals 14 residues. The germline V gene encodes CDR1 WNHNN and CDR2 SYGVQD (reference sequence). In DNA, the CDR3 is TGCGCCAGCAGTGATTCGCAGGGGGAAGAGACCCAGTACTTC. It translates to CASSDSQGEETQYF.

The genes are TRBV24-1 and TRBJ2-1, with no clear D. Trimming stripped 3 bases from V and 8 bases from J, with 7 bases between. In germline, CDR1 is KGHDR, CDR2 SFDVKD. The CDR3 runs to 12 residues. Written as DNA, the CDR3 is TGTGCCACCAGTGATACATGGGATGAGCAGTTCTTC. Translating it yields CATSDTWDEQFF.

The chain joins TRBV6-4 to TRBJ1-1; TRBD1 aligns across 9 bases. With 4 bases clipped from V and 5 bases from J, the junction kept 5 bases outside the gene matches. Per germline, CDR1 MRHNA and CDR2 SNTAGT. The CDR3 has 14 amino acids. DNA for the CDR3: TGTGCCAGCAGTGTGACAGGGGGAGCAACTGAAGCTTTCTTT. Protein sequence: CASSVTGGATEAFF.

This clone was detected once. The chain carries TRBV30 and TRBJ2-5; D is uncertain. The CDR3 has 14 amino acids. The germline V gene encodes CDR1 GTSNPN and CDR2 SVGIG (reference sequence). V lost 0 bases, J lost 1 base, and 9 bases lay in between. The CDR3 protein is CAWSVHRPQETQYF. CDR3 DNA sequence: TGTGCCTGGAGTGTGCATCGACCCCAAGAGACCCAGTACTTC. The entire variable domain, with the rest obtained from reference TRBV30 and TRBJ2-5, is as follows: SQTIHQWPATLVQPVGSPLSLECTVEGTSNPNLYWYRQAAGRGLQLLFYSVGIGQISSEVPQNLSASRPQDRQFILSSKKLLLSDSGFYLCAWSVHRPQETQYFGPGTRLLVL.

The chain recombines TRBV19 with TRBJ2-2; 11 bases fit TRBD2. Germline CDR1 is LNHDA and CDR2 is SQIVND (reference sequence). This CDR3 region has 17 residues. After removal of 4 bases from V and 4 bases from J, the junction contained 8 bases not matched to a gene. The CDR3 DNA is TGTGCCAGTAGTACGCCGTATAGCGGGAGGGCCACCGGGGAGCTGTTTTTT. Translated: CASSTPYSGRATGELFF.

The chain recombines TRBV4-3 with TRBJ1-2, with TRBD1 matching 8 bases. The CDR3 is 15 amino acids. Germline CDR1 and CDR2: LGHNA and YSLEER. Trimming at V came to 0 bases and at J to 8 bases, leaving 8 bases not matched to a gene. CDR3 DNA sequence: TGCGCCAGCAGCCAAGAACCGGCAGGGGGCGGAGGCTACACCTTC. Protein product: CASSQEPAGGGGYTF.

This rearrangement joins TRBV18 to TRBJ1-4; tentative D call: TRBD1 (5 bases). V was clipped by 4 bases and J by 6 bases, with 9 bases between them. Germline assignment: CDR1 KGHSH and CDR2 LQKENI. The length of the CDR3 is 13 residues. Here the CDR3 reads CASSLKGYEKLFF. CDR3 in DNA: TGTGCCAGCTCACTAAAGGGGTATGAAAAACTGTTTTTT.

This chain joins TRBV29-1 and TRBJ1-2; D possibly corresponds to TRBD1 (5 bases). There are 12 residues in the CDR3. Between the trimmed V and J ends, which lost 2 bases and 10 bases, there was a span of 14 bases. Per the germline V gene, CDR1 is SQVTM and CDR2 is ANQGSEA. The CDR3 reads CSVERGQGIYTF. CDR3 DNA sequence: TGCAGCGTTGAAAGGGGTCAAGGAATCTACACCTTC.

The chain combines TRBV27 with TRBJ1-4, with TRBD1 identical over 10 bases. V shed 3 bases and J 8 bases; nucleotides not matched to a gene: 3. CDR1 is MNHEY, CDR2 SMNVEV, per germline (reference sequence). This CDR3 has 14 amino acids. Written as DNA, the CDR3 is TGTGCCAGCAGTTTGACAGGGGGCCAGGAAAAACTGTTTTTT. It codes for CASSLTGGQEKLFF.

This clone was counted between two and nine times. The V gene is TRBV4-1, the J gene TRBJ1-2; a weak D match, TRBD1 (6 bases). The V and J ends lost 0 bases and 7 bases respectively, with 15 bases between them. This CDR3 has 15 amino acids. Germline values: CDR1 MGHRA, CDR2 YSYEKL. This CDR3 is CASSQDGAGVSGYTF. CDR3 sequence (DNA): TGCGCCAGCAGCCAAGATGGGGCAGGGGTCAGTGGCTACACCTTC.